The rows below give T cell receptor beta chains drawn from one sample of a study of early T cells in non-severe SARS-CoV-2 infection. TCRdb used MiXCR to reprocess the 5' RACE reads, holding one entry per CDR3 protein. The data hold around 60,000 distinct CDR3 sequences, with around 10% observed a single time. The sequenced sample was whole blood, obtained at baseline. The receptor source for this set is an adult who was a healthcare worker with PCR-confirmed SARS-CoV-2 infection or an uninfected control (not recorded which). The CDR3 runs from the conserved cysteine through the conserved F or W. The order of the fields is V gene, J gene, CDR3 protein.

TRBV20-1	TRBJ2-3	CSASRQGGTTDTQYF
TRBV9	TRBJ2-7	CASSVEGRGEQYF
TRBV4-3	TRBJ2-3	CASSQPGTDTQYF
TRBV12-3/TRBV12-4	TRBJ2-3	CASSPQRLTDTQYF
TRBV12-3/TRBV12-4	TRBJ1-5	CASRGQGNNQPQHF
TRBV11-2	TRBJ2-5	CASSLVAGLFGLQETQYF
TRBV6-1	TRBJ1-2	CAGQSGDEGYTF
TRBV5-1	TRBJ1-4	CASSIRPATNEKLFF
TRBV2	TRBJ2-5	CASRLGTSGGQETQYF
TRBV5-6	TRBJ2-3	CASSPVGKNQYF
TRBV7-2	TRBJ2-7	CASSRTSGWNEQYF
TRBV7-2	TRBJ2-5	CASSLGDRDQETQYF
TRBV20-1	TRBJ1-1	CSAMRARPSGGNTEAFF
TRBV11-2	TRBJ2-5	CASSPRPQETQYF
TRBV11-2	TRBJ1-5	CASSSTTGQGNQPQHF
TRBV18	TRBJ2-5	CASSKTGKETQYF
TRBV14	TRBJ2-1	CASGTDLRKNEQFF
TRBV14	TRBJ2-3	CASSLPLIQGEKDMQYF
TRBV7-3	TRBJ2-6	CASSPRGYPSGANVLTF
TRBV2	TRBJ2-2	CASSEALQQGTGELFF
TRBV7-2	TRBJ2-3	CASSSVGDTQYF
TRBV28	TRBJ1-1	CATERGRGTEAFF
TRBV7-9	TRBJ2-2	CASSPRSGELFF
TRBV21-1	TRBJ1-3	CASSDPGQLSSGNTIYF
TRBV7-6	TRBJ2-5	CASSFRDRKETQYF
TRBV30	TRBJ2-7	CAWSVGGREQYF
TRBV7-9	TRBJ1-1	CASSLGEGWTEAFF
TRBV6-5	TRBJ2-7	CASSSGGGGEQYF
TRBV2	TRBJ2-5	CASSEYRLAGGIAQETQYF
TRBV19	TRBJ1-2	CASSIGPGARYGYTF
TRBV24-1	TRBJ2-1	CATSEPGPGGEQFF
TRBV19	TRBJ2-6	CASSMEVEGGAPSGANVLTF
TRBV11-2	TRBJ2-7	CASSLVNGEQYF
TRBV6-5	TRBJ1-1	CASSKRFGGRTEAFF
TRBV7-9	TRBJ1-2	CASSFSRVNGYTF
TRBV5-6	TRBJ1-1	CASSFTANTEAFF
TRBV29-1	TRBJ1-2	CSANRGSPYGYTF
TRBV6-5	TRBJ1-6	CASSSRQSYNSPLHF
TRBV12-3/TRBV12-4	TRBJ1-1	CASSLLQGAGMNTEAFF
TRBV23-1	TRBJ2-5	CARPTGWAETQYF
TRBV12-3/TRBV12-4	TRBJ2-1	CASSSRLAPHNEQFF
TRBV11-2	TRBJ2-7	CASRPIRASGATYEQYF
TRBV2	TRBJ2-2	CASRGGRNTGELFF
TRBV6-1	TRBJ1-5	CASSEVVQPQHF
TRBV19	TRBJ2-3	CARPLRGSGTDTQYF
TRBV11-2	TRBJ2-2	CASSRNRGAGELFF
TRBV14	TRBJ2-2	CASRPNGDAGELFF
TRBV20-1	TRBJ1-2	CSARRGVPNYGYTF
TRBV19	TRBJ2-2	CASGAGTGELFF
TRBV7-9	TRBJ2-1	CASSLVGDIEQFF
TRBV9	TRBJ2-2	CASSVGRGRNTGELFF